This T cell receptor (beta chain) was retrieved from a study of T cell changes during pregnancy in multiple sclerosis. The CDR3 length is 14 residues. CDR1 MDHEN and CDR2 SYDVKM come from the germline V gene. The germline V and J ends were trimmed by 8 bases and 9 bases, with 22 bases remaining between them. Profiled with immunoSEQ multiplex PCR; TCRdb holds only in-frame clones, not every one. This sample has about 68,000 clones; about 91% occur once, and the top ten carry 1.3% to 1.5%. The sequence came from a female donor in good health, enrolled as a control in a pregnancy study. The chain is built from TRBV28 and TRBJ1-1; D ambiguous. The input for sequencing was peripheral blood, taken in the second trimester of pregnancy. The CDR3 loop is CASAPGEGFRKAFF. DNA for the CDR3: TGTGCCAGCGCCCCAGGAGAGGGCTTTCGGAAAGCTTTCTTT.